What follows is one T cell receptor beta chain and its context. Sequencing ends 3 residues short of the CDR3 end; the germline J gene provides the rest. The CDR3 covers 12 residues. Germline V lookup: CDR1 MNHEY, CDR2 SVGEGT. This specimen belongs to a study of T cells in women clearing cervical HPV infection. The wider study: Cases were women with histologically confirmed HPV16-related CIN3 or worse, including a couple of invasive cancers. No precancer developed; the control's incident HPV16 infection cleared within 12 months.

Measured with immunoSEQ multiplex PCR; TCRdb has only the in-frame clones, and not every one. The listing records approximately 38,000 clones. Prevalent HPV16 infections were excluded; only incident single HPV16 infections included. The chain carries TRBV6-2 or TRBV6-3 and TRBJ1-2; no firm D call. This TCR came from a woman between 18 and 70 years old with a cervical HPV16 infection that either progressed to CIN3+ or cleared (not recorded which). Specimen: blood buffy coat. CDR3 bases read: TGTGCCGCCCGAAGTGGCACAGATACC. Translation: CAARSGTDT. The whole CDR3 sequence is CAARSGTDTYTF.